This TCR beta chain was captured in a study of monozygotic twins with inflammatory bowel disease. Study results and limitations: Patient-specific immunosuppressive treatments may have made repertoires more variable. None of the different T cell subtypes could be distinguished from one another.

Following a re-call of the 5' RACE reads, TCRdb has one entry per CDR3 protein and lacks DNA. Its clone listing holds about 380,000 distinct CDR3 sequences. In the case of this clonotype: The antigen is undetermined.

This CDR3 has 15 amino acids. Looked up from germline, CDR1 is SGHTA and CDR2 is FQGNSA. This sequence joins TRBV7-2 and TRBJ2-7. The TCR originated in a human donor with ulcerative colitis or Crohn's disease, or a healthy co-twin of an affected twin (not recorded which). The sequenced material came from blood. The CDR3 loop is CASSSNAADSYEQYF.